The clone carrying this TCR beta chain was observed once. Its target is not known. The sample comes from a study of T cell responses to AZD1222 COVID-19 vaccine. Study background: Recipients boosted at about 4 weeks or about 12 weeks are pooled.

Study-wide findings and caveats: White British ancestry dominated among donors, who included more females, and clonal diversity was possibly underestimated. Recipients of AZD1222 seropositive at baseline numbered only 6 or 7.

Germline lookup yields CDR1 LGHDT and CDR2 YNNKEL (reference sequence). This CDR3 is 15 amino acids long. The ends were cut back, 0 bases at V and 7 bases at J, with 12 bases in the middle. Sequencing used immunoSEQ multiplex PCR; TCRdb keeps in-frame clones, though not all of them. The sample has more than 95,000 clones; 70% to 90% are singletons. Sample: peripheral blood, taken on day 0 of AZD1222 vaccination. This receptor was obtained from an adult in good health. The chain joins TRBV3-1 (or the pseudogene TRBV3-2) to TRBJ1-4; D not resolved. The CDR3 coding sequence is TGTGCCAGCAGCCAAGAGAAGGGTTGGGGTGAAAAACTGTTTTTT. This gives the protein CASSQEKGWGEKLFF.